The present T cell receptor (beta chain) was sequenced within a study of blood T cells in healthy people across ages. Study results and caveats: Higher naive T cell percentage went strongly together with higher TCR beta diversity. Naive CD4+ cells and diversity were both higher in long-lived donors than in aged donors.

The V gene end was trimmed by 5 bases and the J gene end by 2 bases; junction bases not matched to a gene: 5. The CDR3 contains 16 residues. The use of a sample-barcoded 5' primer and a J-beta primer mix characterized a second PCR of about 7 to 12 cycles. TCRdb fed the 5' RACE reads into MiXCR, producing one record per CDR3 protein. This sample has about 1.8 million distinct CDR3 sequences; about 49% occur once, and the top ten carry around 2.1%. In its sample, this clonotype was seen a few times. Its antigen is undetermined. The receptor's source is a woman aged 40 to 55 in good health. The chain uses TRBV12-3 or TRBV12-4 and TRBJ1-5; the match to TRBD1 covers 11 bases. Material for sequencing was blood. CDR3 residues: CASSGTGGFGNQPQHF. The CDR3 DNA reads as TGTGCCAGCAGTGGGACAGGGGGATTTGGCAATCAGCCCCAGCATTTT.